This TCR beta chain emerged from a study of T cells in localized non-small cell lung cancer. Produced via immunoSEQ multiplex PCR; TCRdb's table is partial and in-frame only. The repertoire includes about 74,000 clones, roughly 83% of them detected once, and 1% to 1.5% sits in the top ten. CDR1 is MNHNS, CDR2 SASEGT, per germline. CDR3 length: 13 amino acids. V lost 4 bases, J lost 2 bases, and 7 bases lay in between. Overall study results and limits: In uninvolved adjacent lung, T cell clonality reached its highest value, exceeding tumor. Longer overall survival was linked to higher blood T cell density.

In regard to this clone: Its antigen is currently unknown.

This receptor was taken from a female donor older than 55 with stage I lung adenocarcinoma. The sample here was peripheral blood, taken before any cancer treatment. This chain uses TRBV6-1 with TRBJ2-3, with D uncertain. The CDR3 is CASSVSYTDTQYF. The CDR3 nucleotides are TGTGCCAGCAGTGTGAGCTACACAGATACGCAGTATTTT.